The 27 T cell receptor beta chains below were found in one sample sequenced in a study of neurological immune-mediated disorders (dated by TCRdb to about 2019). Library construction relied on 5' RACE. These reads were obtained on an Illumina HiSeq 2500. The public reads were run again by TCRdb, first through fastp at Q25 and then through MiXCR, and only productive beta chains were kept. Entries that share a CDR3 protein sequence are merged under the most common genes and DNA. Present in this sample are around 94,000 distinct CDR3 sequences, roughly 4% of which were seen just once. Around 6% of the sample comes from the top ten. The source material was PBMCs. The receptors here all came from a woman aged 18 to 35 with multiple sclerosis.

This clonotype has a count of ten or more. In DNA, the CDR3 is TGCGCCAGCAGCTTACGTGACTTGCAAAACACCGGGGAGCTGTTTTTT. The encoded protein is CASSLRDLQNTGELFF. The chain carries TRBV5-1 and TRBJ2-2; D remains ambiguous. The CDR3 covers 16 residues. Germline CDR1 is SGHRS and CDR2 is YFSETQ. Trimming stripped 2 bases from V and 2 bases from J, with 13 bases between.

This clonotype was recorded at least ten times. The gene calls are TRBV10-1 and TRBJ1-5; D is perhaps TRBD1 (5 bases). Germline loops: CDR1 WNHNN, CDR2 SYGVQD (reference sequence). The V end was cut by 5 bases, the J end by 11 bases, with 13 bases between. This CDR3 comprises 12 residues. CDR3 in amino acids: CASSPRGEAQHF. The CDR3 coding sequence is TGCGCCAGCAGTCCGAGGGGAGAGGCCCAGCATTTT.

The table lists this clonotype with many counts. The chain employs TRBV3-1 and TRBJ2-4; D unresolved. Trimming removed 3 bases from V and 6 bases from J, with 9 bases in between. The CDR3 has 13 residues. Germline V gene lookup returns CDR1 LGHDT and CDR2 YNNKEL (reference sequence). Here the CDR3 DNA reads TGTGCCAGCAGCCAGGGCAGAAGAAACATTCAGTACTTC. It codes for CASSQGRRNIQYF.

This clonotype was recorded many times. The chain links TRBV11-2 to TRBJ2-1; 13 bases are a match to TRBD2. With V trimmed by 5 bases and J by 8 bases, 6 bases remained unmatched. Germline CDR1 SGHAT, CDR2 FQNNGV. The CDR3 totals 15 residues. The CDR3 DNA sequence: TGTGCCAGCAGCACCTGGACTAGCGGGAGCCATGAGCAGTTCTTC. It translates to CASSTWTSGSHEQFF.

The sample holds many counts of this clonotype. The chain has TRBV7-8 and TRBJ2-1; D is unresolved. Germline assignment: CDR1 SGHVS and CDR2 FQNEAQ. The CDR3 consists of 15 residues. The ends were cut back, 1 base at V and 3 bases at J, with 10 bases in the middle. The CDR3 DNA is TGTGCCAGCAGCTTAGTTCTTAGAGGCTACAATGAGCAGTTCTTC. Encoded protein: CASSLVLRGYNEQFF.

This clonotype has ten or more counts. The J gene is TRBJ2-1, the V gene TRBV7-9; no clear D. Per germline, CDR1 SEHNR and CDR2 FQNEAQ (reference sequence). V was clipped by 2 bases and J by 6 bases, with 2 bases between them. This CDR3 spans 11 amino acids. The CDR3: CASSLINEQFF. CDR3 coding DNA: TGTGCCAGCAGCTTAATCAATGAGCAGTTCTTC. Based on the CDR3 plus reference TRBV7-9 and TRBJ2-1, the full variable domain is DTGVSQNPRHKITKRGQNVTFRCDPISEHNRLYWYRQTLGQGPEFLTYFQNEAQLEKSRLLSDRFSAERPKGSFSTLEIQRTEQGDSAMYLCASSLINEQFFGPGTRLTVL.

This clonotype was picked up many times. V usage is TRBV15 and J usage is TRBJ1-2; D not certain. Germline CDR1 is LNHNV and CDR2 is YYDKDF (reference sequence). Deletions cut 0 bases from V and 3 bases from J, with 5 bases between. The CDR3 contains 13 residues. For the CDR3, the DNA is TGTGCCACCAGCAGAGATTGGGACTATGGCTACACCTTC. It specifies CATSRDWDYGYTF.

The sample holds many counts of this clonotype. V is TRBV4-1 and J is TRBJ1-5; TRBD1 aligns across 8 bases. Germline assignment: CDR1 MGHRA and CDR2 YSYEKL. Trimming at V came to 1 base and at J to 1 base, leaving 6 bases not matched to a gene. There are 17 residues in the CDR3. The CDR3 DNA reads TGCGCCAGCAGCCAAGTTCCAGGGGGCTTAAGCAATCAGCCCCAGCATTTT. It yields the protein CASSQVPGGLSNQPQHF.

This clonotype has ten or more counts. This rearrangement joins TRBV5-1 to TRBJ1-3, with no clear D. The CDR3 sequence is 14 residues long. Germline CDR1 reads SGHRS; CDR2 reads YFSETQ. V was cut by 5 bases and J by 4 bases, with 13 bases left in between. CDR3 DNA sequence: TGCGCCAGCAGAACAGTCATTGGGGGAAACACCATATATTTT. Protein: CASRTVIGGNTIYF.

This clonotype was detected many times. The chain links TRBV7-9 to TRBJ2-2; 7 bases fit TRBD1. In germline, CDR1 is SEHNR, CDR2 FQNEAQ (reference sequence). J lost 5 bases, V lost 5 bases, and 5 bases had no gene match. The CDR3 is made up of 14 amino acids. The CDR3 nucleotides read TGTGCCAGCAGCCCCCGACAGGGAACCGGGGAGCTGTTTTTT. Translation gives CASSPRQGTGELFF.

About this clonotype: A much larger clone differs from this one at a single base, so this may be a read error. The V and J genes are TRBV28 and TRBJ2-1, with a weak D call TRBD2 (5 bases). This CDR3 is built from 15 residues. Germline assignment: CDR1 MDHEN and CDR2 SYDVKM. V lost 5 bases and J lost 0, with 11 bases in between. As DNA, the CDR3 is TGTGCCAGCAGTAAAGCGGATAGCTCCTACAATGAGCAGTTCTTC. It yields the protein CASSKADSSYNEQFF.

This clonotype was seen at least ten times. J is TRBJ1-1 and V is TRBV6-1; no reliable D call. The CDR3 totals 14 residues. V was trimmed by 6 bases and J by 0 bases, leaving 11 bases between them. Germline V CDR1 and CDR2: MNHNS, SASEGT. CDR3 loop: CASSYGSMNTEAFF. Written as DNA, the CDR3 is TGTGCCAGCAGCTACGGATCTATGAACACTGAAGCTTTCTTT.

This clonotype appeared a few times. V and J are TRBV2 and TRBJ2-7, with 9 bases that match TRBD1. V shed 5 bases, J shed 5 bases, and the junction held 7 bases outside the gene matches. CDR1 and CDR2 from the germline V gene are SNHLY and FYNNEI. There are 14 residues in the CDR3. The CDR3, as DNA: TGTGCCAGCAGTCCCGACAGGGGGTGGGACGAGCAGTACTTC. It codes for CASSPDRGWDEQYF.

For this clonotype: A much larger clonotype is one base distant, so this may be a read error. This rearrangement joins TRBV7-6 to TRBJ1-5, with 9 bases fitting TRBD1. The CDR3 has 14 residues. The V gene's germline CDR1 is SGHVS and CDR2 FNYEAQ. The CDR3 spells CASSLGDRVQPQNF. In DNA, the CDR3 is TGTGCCAGCAGCTTAGGGGACAGGGTACAGCCCCAGAATTTT.

This chain joins TRBV5-1 and TRBJ1-1; D might be TRBD1 (5 bases). From germline, CDR1 is SGHRS and CDR2 YFSETQ. The CDR3 length is 13 residues. V was pared by 4 bases and J by 4 bases, with 11 bases between. In DNA form, the CDR3 reads TGCGCCAGCAGCCTGAATGGGGGCACTGAAGCTTTCTTT. It specifies CASSLNGGTEAFF.

This clonotype was counted at least ten times. This rearrangement joins TRBV5-1 to TRBJ2-3; possible D gene TRBD1, 5 bases. CDR1 SGHRS and CDR2 YFSETQ come from the germline V gene. This CDR3 comprises 14 residues. V lost 3 bases and J 4 bases, leaving 12 bases between the germline ends. The chain's CDR3 is CASSSLGAADTQYF. The CDR3 coding sequence is TGCGCCAGCAGCTCCCTAGGGGCGGCAGATACGCAGTATTTT. Full variable domain (missing parts from reference TRBV5-1 and TRBJ2-3): KAGVTQTPRYLIKTRGQQVTLSCSPISGHRSVSWYQQTPGQGLQFLFEYFSETQRNKGNFPGRFSGRQFSNSRSEMNVSTLELGDSALYLCASSSLGAADTQYFGPGTRLTVL.

This clonotype was detected many times. The CDR3 spells CASSLGGSGLAGLYF. DNA for the CDR3: TGTGCCAGCAGCTTAGGGGGGTCGGGACTAGCGGGACTTTACTTC. The V gene is TRBV7-2, the J gene TRBJ2-7, with TRBD2 identical over 13 bases. CDR1 SGHTA and CDR2 FQGNSA come from the germline V gene. Trimming cost V 1 base and J 13 bases; bases outside gene matches: 10. CDR3 length equals 15 residues. The full variable domain, in which reference TRBV7-2 and TRBJ2-7 provide the parts outside the CDR3, is GAGVSQSPSNKVTEKGKDVELRCDPISGHTALYWYRQSLGQGLEFLIYFQGNSAPDKSGLPSDRFSAERTGGSVSTLTIQRTQQEDSAVYLCASSLGGSGLAGLYFGPGTRLTVT.

This clonotype appeared many times. The J gene is TRBJ2-1, the V gene TRBV7-2, with D perhaps matching TRBD1 (6 bases). CDR3 length equals 15 residues. V lost 3 bases, J lost 8 bases, and 17 bases lay in between. The V gene's germline CDR1 is SGHTA and CDR2 FQGNSA. The CDR3 reads CASSFMGAPGDEQFF. For the CDR3, the DNA is TGTGCCAGCAGCTTCATGGGGGCCCCTGGCGATGAGCAGTTCTTC.

This clonotype was seen at least ten times. CDR3 DNA sequence: TGTGCCAGCAGCTTACCGGGCACCGGGGAGCTGTTTTTT. Translating it yields CASSLPGTGELFF. This chain links TRBV7-2 with TRBJ2-2; D is uncertain. Germline CDR1 reads SGHTA; CDR2 reads FQGNSA. The CDR3 has 13 amino acids. Deletions cut 2 bases from V and 4 bases from J, with 5 bases between.

Ten or more counts support this clonotype. The chain couples TRBV10-3 to TRBJ1-2; 8 bases are a match to TRBD1. The CDR3 runs to 14 residues. Germline CDR1 reads ENHRY; CDR2 reads SYGVKD. The ends lost 11 bases at V and 8 bases at J; junction bases unmatched: 16. CDR3 coding DNA: TGTGCCCCACAAGAGCAGGGGGCAGCCCTCGGCTACACCTTC. It codes for CAPQEQGAALGYTF.

This clonotype occurred many times. The V gene is TRBV7-8, the J gene TRBJ2-5, with a possible D match to TRBD2 (6 bases). V lost 0 bases, J lost 4 bases, and 6 bases lay in between. Germline lookup yields CDR1 SGHVS and CDR2 FQNEAQ. The CDR3 sequence is 13 residues long. Here the CDR3 reads CASSLAGGETQYF. The CDR3 region has the DNA TGTGCCAGCAGCTTAGCGGGGGGAGAGACCCAGTACTTC. The full variable domain, completed using reference TRBV7-8 and TRBJ2-5, is GAGVSQSPRYKVAKRGQDVALRCDPISGHVSLFWYQQALGQGPEFLTYFQNEAQLDKSGLPSDRFFAERPEGSVSTLKIQRTQQEDSAVYLCASSLAGGETQYFGPGTRLLVL.

This clonotype was picked up many times. The chain has TRBV20-1 and TRBJ2-3; maybe TRBD2 (5 bases). The CDR3 totals 18 residues. Trimming took off 7 bases at V and 1 base at J, with 27 bases between the two ends. CDR1 and CDR2 from the germline V gene are DFQATT and SNEGSKA (reference sequence). This CDR3 reads CSVAGSSRTPSRTDTQYF. For the CDR3, the DNA is TGCAGTGTTGCGGGCAGCTCCAGAACTCCATCTCGCACAGATACGCAGTATTTT.

This clonotype came up many times. The chain is built from TRBV7-2 and TRBJ2-3; 8 nucleotides line up with TRBD2. V dropped 8 bases and J dropped 4; count of bases not matched to a gene: 17. The CDR3 consists of 17 residues. Germline CDR1 is SGHTA and CDR2 is FQGNSA. The chain's CDR3 is CASQGLGHGGSADTQYF. CDR3 in DNA: TGTGCCAGCCAGGGACTAGGGCATGGAGGGAGCGCAGATACGCAGTATTTT.

This clonotype came up many times. The chain joins TRBV20-1 to TRBJ2-4, with D unclear. This CDR3 contains 13 residues. The ends were cut back, 3 bases at V and 0 bases at J, with 6 bases in the middle. Germline CDR1 reads DFQATT; CDR2 reads SNEGSKA (reference sequence). The CDR3 DNA is TGCAGTGCTAGTAGTATAGCCAAAAACATTCAGTACTTC. Its translation is CSASSIAKNIQYF.

In this sample, this clonotype turned up many times. CDR3 DNA sequence: TGTGCCAGCAGCCAAGATTGGGCAGGGAACACTGAAGCTTTCTTT. This encodes CASSQDWAGNTEAFF. The chain has TRBV3-1 and TRBJ1-1; D is undetermined. This CDR3 spans 15 amino acids. V was pared by 0 bases and J by 1 base, with 9 bases between. CDR1 is LGHDT, CDR2 YNNKEL, per germline (reference sequence).

This clonotype was counted at least ten times. This sequence joins TRBV5-1 and TRBJ2-7; 9 positions agree with TRBD1. V shed 0 bases and J 2 bases; nucleotides not matched to a gene: 12. Germline assignment: CDR1 SGHRS and CDR2 YFSETQ. The CDR3 loop spans 18 amino acids. Here the CDR3 reads CASSLGPLRDREPYEQYF. CDR3 nucleotide sequence: TGCGCCAGCAGCTTGGGGCCATTAAGGGACAGGGAGCCCTACGAGCAGTACTTC.

This clonotype came up many times. The chain combines TRBV6-5 with TRBJ2-7; D is perhaps TRBD1 (5 bases). Trimming stripped 5 bases from V and 0 bases from J, with 11 bases between. CDR3 length: 14 amino acids. Germline V gene data show CDR1 as MNHEY and CDR2 as SVGAGI. For the CDR3, the DNA is TGTGCCAGCAGTGACAGCCAGCGCTCCTACGAGCAGTACTTC. Its translation is CASSDSQRSYEQYF.